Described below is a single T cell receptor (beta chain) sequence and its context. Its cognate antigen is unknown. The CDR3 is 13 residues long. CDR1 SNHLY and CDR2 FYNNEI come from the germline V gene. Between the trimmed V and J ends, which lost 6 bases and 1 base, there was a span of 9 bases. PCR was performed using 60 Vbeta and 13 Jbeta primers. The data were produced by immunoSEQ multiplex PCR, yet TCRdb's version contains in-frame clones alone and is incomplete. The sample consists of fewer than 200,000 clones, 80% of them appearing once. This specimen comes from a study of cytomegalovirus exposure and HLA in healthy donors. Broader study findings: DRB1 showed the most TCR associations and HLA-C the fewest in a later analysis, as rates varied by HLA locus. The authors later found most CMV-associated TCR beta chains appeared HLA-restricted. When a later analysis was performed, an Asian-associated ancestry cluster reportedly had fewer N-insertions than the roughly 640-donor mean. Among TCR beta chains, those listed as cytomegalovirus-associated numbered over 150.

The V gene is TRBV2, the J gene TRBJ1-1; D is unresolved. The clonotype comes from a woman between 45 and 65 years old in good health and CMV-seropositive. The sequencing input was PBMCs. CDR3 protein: CASSRSENTEAFF. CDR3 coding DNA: TGTGCCAGCAGCCGTTCAGAGAACACTGAAGCTTTCTTT.